These T cell receptor beta chains were read from a single sample in a study of cytotoxic CD8 clonotypes in ibrutinib-treated CLL. The protocol was immunoSEQ multiplex PCR, while the TCRdb copy is restricted to in-frame clones and leaves out a portion. The sample contains over 40,000 clones, approximately 82% of which appear only once. The sample here was PBMCs, taken after 24 months of ibrutinib treatment. These receptors all stem from a human donor with chronic lymphocytic leukemia. Each CDR3 is given without its conserved first and last residue. Each record gives: J gene, V gene, CDR3 protein.

TRBJ2-5	TRBV7-2	ASSQGIQETQY
TRBJ1-1	TRBV5-1	ASSLGNPNTEAF
TRBJ1-2	TRBV7-5	VRIHWTELFNYGYT
TRBJ1-5	TRBV30	AWSVTGGPFYSNQPQH
TRBJ2-1	TRBV6-1	ASLAGYYNEQF
TRBJ2-1	TRBV6-6	ASSSGGNEQF
TRBJ2-3	TRBV12-5	ASGPLSTDTQY
TRBJ2-3	TRBV7-8	ASSFTGSSTDTQY
TRBJ2-2	TRBV6-4	ASRREAGELF
TRBJ1-2	TRBV6-5	ASSDSNYGYT
TRBJ2-1	TRBV7-2	ASSLRRGLNNEQF
TRBJ2-1	TRBV5-1	ASSLNRDYNEQF
TRBJ2-3	TRBV2	ASSLRGHPDTQY
TRBJ1-1	TRBV11-2	ASSPLRRENTEAF
TRBJ2-5	TRBV7-9	ASSLGSGAAQETQY
TRBJ1-2	TRBV29-1	SVAGKGEYGYT
TRBJ2-7	TRBV19	ASSRGVASSYEQY
TRBJ2-1	TRBV29-1	SAARTGINNEQF
TRBJ2-4	TRBV6-1	ASGDGAKNIQY
TRBJ2-3	TRBV7-2	ASSLVASGTDTQY
TRBJ2-1	TRBV7-9	ASSSSGRSLDEQF
TRBJ2-7	TRBV6-5	ASSTDGYEQY
TRBJ2-7	TRBV18	ASSPSGTSGMYEQY
TRBJ2-2	TRBV19	ASIAGVNTGELF
TRBJ2-1	TRBV25-1	ASNPSLGAQQF
TRBJ1-2	TRBV20-1	SAGDGGGYT
TRBJ1-2	TRBV2	ASSAMGQDYGYT
TRBJ1-1	TRBV5-4	ASSSERQGRTEAF
TRBJ2-3	TRBV9	ASSNIPLAGGPPDTQY
TRBJ2-5	TRBV5-1	ASSIGQGRETQY